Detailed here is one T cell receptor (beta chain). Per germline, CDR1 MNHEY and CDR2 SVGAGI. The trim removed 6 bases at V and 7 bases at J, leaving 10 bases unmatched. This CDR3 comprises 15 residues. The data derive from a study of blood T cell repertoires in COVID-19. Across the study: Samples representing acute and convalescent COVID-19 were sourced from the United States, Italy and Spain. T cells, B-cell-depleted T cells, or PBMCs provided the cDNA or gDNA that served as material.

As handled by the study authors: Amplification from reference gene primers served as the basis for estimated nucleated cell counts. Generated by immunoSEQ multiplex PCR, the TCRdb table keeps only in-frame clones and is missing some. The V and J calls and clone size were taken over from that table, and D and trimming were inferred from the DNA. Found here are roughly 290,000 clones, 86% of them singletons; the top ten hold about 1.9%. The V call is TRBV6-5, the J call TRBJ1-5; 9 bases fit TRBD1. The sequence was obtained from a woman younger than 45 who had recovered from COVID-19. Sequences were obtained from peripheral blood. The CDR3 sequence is CASRPPGQGAQPQHF. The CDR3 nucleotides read TGTGCCAGCAGACCCCCGGGACAGGGTGCGCAGCCCCAGCATTTT.